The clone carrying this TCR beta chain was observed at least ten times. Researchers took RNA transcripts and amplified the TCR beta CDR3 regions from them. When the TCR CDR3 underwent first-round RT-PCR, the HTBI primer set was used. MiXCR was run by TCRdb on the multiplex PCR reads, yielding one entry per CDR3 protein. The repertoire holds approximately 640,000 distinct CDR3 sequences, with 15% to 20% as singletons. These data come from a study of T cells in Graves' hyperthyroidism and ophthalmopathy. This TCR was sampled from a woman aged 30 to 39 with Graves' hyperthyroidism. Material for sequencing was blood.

CDR3 DNA: TGTGCCACAAGCCCGACCCGCGTTGCGCCGGGGGAGCTGTTTTTT. Its protein product is CATSPTRVAPGELFF. The rearrangement uses TRBV27 and TRBJ2-2; the D is unclear. The CDR3 length is 15 residues. V was clipped by 10 bases and J by 8 bases, with 23 bases between them. Germline CDR1 reads MNHEY; CDR2 reads SMNVEV (reference sequence).